This passage covers 32 T cell receptor beta chains from one sample sequenced in a study of early T cells in non-severe SARS-CoV-2 infection. One entry per CDR3 protein results from TCRdb running MiXCR on the 5' RACE reads. The data show approximately 38,000 distinct CDR3 sequences, with 4.7% seen just once and approximately 4.8% held by the top ten. The sample taken for sequencing was whole blood. The receptors were gathered from an adult who was a healthcare worker with PCR-confirmed SARS-CoV-2 infection or an uninfected control (not recorded which).

This sequence joins TRBV29-1 and TRBJ1-1; D not certain. The V gene's germline CDR1 is SQVTM and CDR2 ANQGSEA. The CDR3 is 14 residues long. The V and J ends lost 5 bases and 4 bases respectively, with 17 bases between them. The CDR3 protein is CSVSPTGWGTEAFF. CDR3 DNA sequence: TGCAGCGTTTCCCCGACCGGGTGGGGCACTGAAGCTTTCTTT.

This clonotype was recorded a few times. J is TRBJ1-5 and V is TRBV5-6; a weak D match, TRBD1 (5 bases). Germline lookup yields CDR1 SGHDT and CDR2 YYEEEE. Trimming removed 0 bases at V and 1 base at J, with 5 bases between. The CDR3 is made up of 14 amino acids. This CDR3 is CASSLGQSNQPQHF. The CDR3 DNA follows: TGTGCCAGCAGCTTGGGACAGAGCAATCAGCCCCAGCATTTT.

The table lists this clonotype with many counts. V is TRBV2 and J is TRBJ1-5; 7 nucleotides match TRBD1. From germline, CDR1 is SNHLY and CDR2 FYNNEI. The CDR3 has 15 amino acids. The junction had 12 bases not matched to a gene; V was cut back by 4 bases and J by 9 bases. CDR3 coding DNA: TGTGCCAGCAGTGCACAGGGGACGGGGGGTTCGCCCCAGCATTTT. Translating it yields CASSAQGTGGSPQHF.

This clonotype was found a few times. The gene calls are TRBV4-3 and TRBJ1-4; 10 bases agree with TRBD1. This CDR3 has 17 residues. CDR1 and CDR2 from the germline V gene are LGHNA and YSLEER. J was trimmed by 7 bases and V by 0 bases; bases with no gene match: 8. CDR3: CASSQERQGAIIEKLFF. CDR3 bases: TGCGCCAGCAGCCAAGAGCGACAGGGGGCTATTATTGAAAAACTGTTTTTT.

Ten or more counts support this clonotype. This sequence joins TRBV7-8 and TRBJ1-2; D ambiguous. The CDR3 runs 13 residues. Trimming stripped 4 bases from V and 4 bases from J, with 10 bases between. CDR1 is SGHVS and CDR2 is FQNEAQ in the germline V gene. CDR3 coding DNA: TGTGCCAGCAGCTCCGCTCCAGGCTATGGCTACACCTTC. The encoded protein is CASSSAPGYGYTF.

This clonotype has a handful of counts. The rearrangement joins TRBV4-3 to TRBJ1-5; D not resolved. V dropped 0 bases and J dropped 7 bases, with 10 bases sitting between them. The CDR3 is made up of 14 amino acids. From germline, CDR1 is LGHNA and CDR2 YSLEER. Here the CDR3 DNA reads TGCGCCAGCAGCCAAGATCGCGGTTACCAGCCCCAGCATTTT. This encodes CASSQDRGYQPQHF.

This clonotype was recorded a few times. This sequence joins TRBV28 and TRBJ2-2, with unresolved D. V dropped 4 bases and J dropped 1 base, with 13 bases sitting between them. Germline-derived CDR1 and CDR2 are MDHEN and SYDVKM. The CDR3 runs 16 residues. CDR3 in amino acids: CASSWASARNTGELFF. The CDR3 DNA sequence: TGTGCCAGCAGTTGGGCTTCTGCAAGGAACACCGGGGAGCTGTTTTTT.

In this sample, this clonotype turned up a few times. This sequence joins TRBV25-1 and TRBJ1-1; 10 nucleotides match TRBD1. Looked up from germline, CDR1 is MGHDK and CDR2 is SYGVNS. J gave up 6 bases and V 2 bases, and 3 bases lay outside the gene matches. The CDR3 totals 14 residues. CDR3 DNA sequence: TGTGCCAGCAGTGAAGGACAGGGGGTTGCTGAAGCTTTCTTT. Encoded protein: CASSEGQGVAEAFF. Full variable domain (remainder filled in from reference TRBV25-1 and TRBJ1-1): EADIYQTPRYLVIGTGKKITLECSQTMGHDKMYWYQQDPGMELHLIHYSYGVNSTEKGDLSSESTVSRIRTEHFPLTLESARPSHTSQYLCASSEGQGVAEAFFGQGTRLTVV.

This clonotype showed up many times. The chain's CDR3 is CASSKGPSINYNEQFF. CDR3 DNA sequence: TGTGCCAGCAGCAAAGGGCCGAGCATCAACTACAATGAGCAGTTCTTC. The V call is TRBV21-1, the J call TRBJ2-1. TRBV21-1 is a recognized pseudogene. This CDR3 is built from 16 residues.

This clonotype has a count of ten or more. The chain links TRBV27 to TRBJ1-1; a possible D gene is TRBD1 (6 bases). The germline V gene encodes CDR1 MNHEY and CDR2 SMNVEV (reference sequence). The length of the CDR3 is 13 residues. V was trimmed by 6 bases and J by 1 base, leaving 9 bases between them. CDR3 sequence (DNA): TGTGCCAGCAGGCTACAGGGGAACACTGAAGCTTTCTTT. Protein: CASRLQGNTEAFF.

The genes are TRBV19 and TRBJ1-5, with 7 bases identical to TRBD1. Germline loops: CDR1 LNHDA, CDR2 SQIVND (reference sequence). Trimming cost V 5 bases and J 2 bases; bases outside gene matches: 6. The CDR3 sequence is 15 residues long. The DNA for the CDR3 is TGTGCCAGTAGTGTGACAGGGATCCGCAATCAGCCCCAGCATTTT. Its protein is CASSVTGIRNQPQHF.

In its sample, this clonotype was seen many times. The rearrangement joins TRBV7-2 to TRBJ1-3, with D maybe TRBD1 (5 bases). The CDR3 is 13 amino acids. Germline values: CDR1 SGHTA, CDR2 FQGNSA. V dropped 5 bases and J dropped 3 bases, with 8 bases sitting between them. The CDR3 loop reads CASSRGRGNTIYF. CDR3 DNA: TGTGCCAGCAGCAGGGGCCGTGGAAACACCATATATTTT.

In regard to this clonotype: This may be a read error, as it is one base from a much larger clone. The J gene is TRBJ1-2, the V gene TRBV27; possibly TRBD1 for D (6 bases). The CDR3 length is 15 residues. Germline CDR1 and CDR2: MNHEY and SMNVEV (reference sequence). CDR3 in amino acids: CASSTWTVLIYGHTF. The CDR3 bases are TGTGCCAGCAGCACCTGGACAGTGCTTATCTATGGCCACACCTTC.

This clonotype was detected only a few times. CDR3 sequence reads: CASRKGITNTGELFF. CDR3 nucleotide sequence: TGTGCCAGCAGAAAGGGGATAACGAACACCGGGGAGCTGTTTTTT. The chain couples TRBV11-2 to TRBJ2-2, with D possibly TRBD1 on 5 matching bases. Germline-derived CDR1 and CDR2 are SGHAT and FQNNGV. The CDR3 has 15 residues. The V gene lost 6 bases and the J gene lost 0 bases, with 11 bases spanning the gap.

This clonotype showed up just a few times. This rearrangement joins TRBV27 to TRBJ1-2; tentatively, D is TRBD1 (5 bases). Germline-derived CDR1 and CDR2 are MNHEY and SMNVEV (reference sequence). V lost 5 bases to trimming and J lost 4 bases, with 17 bases between them. The CDR3 loop spans 15 amino acids. The CDR3 sequence is CASSLVRDVTYGYTF. CDR3 nucleotide sequence: TGTGCCAGCAGTCTGGTACGGGACGTGACCTATGGCTACACCTTC.

This chain links TRBV5-1 with TRBJ2-1, with D possibly being TRBD2 (7 bases). This CDR3 has 16 amino acids. The V gene lost 4 bases and the J gene lost 2 bases, with 16 bases spanning the gap. The germline gives CDR1 SGHRS, CDR2 YFSETQ. This chain's CDR3 is CASSPEGGKTYNEQFF. CDR3 bases: TGCGCCAGCAGCCCCGAGGGGGGGAAGACCTACAATGAGCAGTTCTTC.

This clonotype was recorded at least ten times. The CDR3 reads CASSMGRANQPQHF. The CDR3 bases are TGTGCCAGCAGTATGGGAAGGGCCAATCAGCCCCAGCATTTT. The chain employs TRBV12-3 or TRBV12-4 and TRBJ1-5; D gene ambiguous. Trimming took 5 bases from V and 3 from J, leaving 11 bases between them. There are 14 residues in the CDR3.

This clonotype was detected ten times or more. The gene calls are TRBV2 and TRBJ2-7, with D maybe TRBD2 (5 bases). Germline V gene sequence: CDR1 SNHLY, CDR2 FYNNEI. The CDR3 totals 14 residues. The V end lost 1 base, the J end lost 2 bases, and 9 bases lay between the germline ends. The CDR3 region has the DNA TGTGCCAGCAGTGAAGTCTCCGGGGCCTACGAGCAGTACTTC. As protein: CASSEVSGAYEQYF.

Worth noting for this clonotype: One junction end does not reproduce the germline sequence, and a read error may be involved. CDR3 bases: TGTGCCAGCAGCTTAGATCCGCCGGGGCAGCCCCAGCTTTTT. Amino acid sequence: CASSLDPPGQPQLF. V is TRBV7-9 and J is TRBJ1-5; perhaps TRBD1 as D (5 bases). CDR3 length: 14 residues. Germline CDR1 is SEHNR and CDR2 is FQNEAQ (reference sequence).

This clonotype was observed at least ten times. The chain employs TRBV12-3 or TRBV12-4 and TRBJ2-3; TRBD2 matches 9 bases. With 5 bases clipped from V and 1 base from J, the junction kept 7 bases outside the gene matches. This CDR3 has 16 residues. The CDR3 bases are TGTGCCAGCAGTCTCCCTGGCGGGGGGGGCACAGATACGCAGTATTTT. It codes for CASSLPGGGGTDTQYF.

This clonotype was observed many times. One junction end disagrees with the germline gene, perhaps due to a read error. The chain combines TRBV7-7 with TRBJ2-3; possibly TRBD1 or TRBD2 for D (5 bases each). The germline V gene encodes CDR1 SSHAT and CDR2 FNYEAQ (reference sequence). The CDR3 is made up of 14 amino acids. The CDR3 loop is CASSPTGTADTQYF. The CDR3 nucleotides read TGTGCTAGCAGCCCCACCGGGACGGCAGATACGCAGTATTTT.

The chain couples TRBV28 to TRBJ2-3; D is undetermined. The CDR3 contains 14 residues. Germline-derived CDR1 and CDR2 are MDHEN and SYDVKM. V shed 6 bases and J shed 1 base, with 11 bases lying between them. CDR3 sequence: CASSVGWGTDTQYF. The DNA for the CDR3 is TGTGCCAGCAGCGTGGGTTGGGGCACAGATACGCAGTATTTT.

This clonotype was observed many times. The chain recombines TRBV27 with TRBJ2-7; TRBD1 matches at 8 bases. This CDR3 spans 15 amino acids. V was clipped by 3 bases and J by 1 base; unmatched bases: 5. Per the germline V gene, CDR1 is MNHEY and CDR2 is SMNVEV (reference sequence). The CDR3 loop is CASSLAGTGSYEQYF. CDR3 nucleotide sequence: TGTGCCAGCAGTTTGGCCGGGACAGGATCCTACGAGCAGTACTTC.

This clonotype was counted ten times or more. The CDR3 nucleotides read TGTGCCAGCAGACAACAGGGGGCAGCGTACACTGAAGCTTTCTTT. It is translated as CASRQQGAAYTEAFF. The genes are TRBV7-6 and TRBJ1-1, with TRBD1 identical over 9 bases. Losses at the gene ends were 6 bases for V and 3 bases for J; bases not matched to a gene: 8. The CDR3 sequence is 15 residues long. The germline CDR1 and CDR2 sequences are SGHVS and FNYEAQ.

The table lists this clonotype with many counts. The chain recombines TRBV4-3 with TRBJ1-2; TRBD1 matches 7 bases. The CDR3 covers 15 residues. Germline V gene sequence: CDR1 LGHNA, CDR2 YSLEER. The trim removed 4 bases at V and 3 bases at J, leaving 8 bases unmatched. The CDR3 spells CASSRNTGTDYGYTF. The CDR3 region has the DNA TGCGCCAGCAGCCGCAACACCGGGACAGACTATGGCTACACCTTC.

This clonotype was detected ten times or more. J is TRBJ1-1 and V is TRBV11-2, with D hard to call. CDR1 SGHAT and CDR2 FQNNGV come from the germline V gene. V was trimmed by 5 bases and J by 3 bases, leaving 10 bases between them. This CDR3 comprises 13 residues. The CDR3 sequence: CASSLSGYTEAFF. The DNA for the CDR3 is TGTGCCAGCAGCCTGTCCGGGTACACTGAAGCTTTCTTT.

This clonotype was counted many times. This sequence joins TRBV5-1 and TRBJ1-2, with D maybe TRBD1 (5 bases). Germline lookup yields CDR1 SGHRS and CDR2 YFSETQ. This CDR3 has 16 residues. V was pared by 3 bases and J by 1 base, with 16 bases between. In DNA, the CDR3 is TGCGCCAGCAGCTCCCCGGCTGGGACTTTTAACTATGGCTACACCTTC. Its translation is CASSSPAGTFNYGYTF.

This clonotype was seen many times. The J gene is TRBJ1-2, the V gene TRBV18, with D possibly TRBD1 on 5 matching bases. The CDR3 covers 13 residues. CDR1 and CDR2 (germline): KGHSH, LQKENI. V was trimmed by 6 bases and J by 0 bases, leaving 8 bases between them. This CDR3 is CASSGQTNYGYTF. The CDR3 region has the DNA TGTGCCAGCTCCGGACAAACTAACTATGGCTACACCTTC.

This chain joins TRBV28 and TRBJ2-5; D uncertain. The germline V gene has CDR1 MDHEN and CDR2 SYDVKM. The CDR3 has 14 amino acids. Trimming cost V 4 bases and J 2 bases, with 11 bases left between them. This chain's CDR3 is CASSSPTSQETQYF. As DNA, the CDR3 is TGTGCCAGCAGTTCTCCGACATCACAAGAGACCCAGTACTTC. Drawing the rest from reference TRBV28 and TRBJ2-5, the complete variable domain is DVKVTQSSRYLVKRTGEKVFLECVQDMDHENMFWYRQDPGLGLRLIYFSYDVKMKEKGDIPEGYSVSREKKERFSLILESASTNQTSMYLCASSSPTSQETQYFGPGTRLLVL.

This clonotype has just a few counts. Compared with germline, one end of the junction differs, possibly owing to a read error. This chain joins TRBV10-3 and TRBJ2-5, with no clear D. Germline V gives CDR1 ENHRY, CDR2 SYGVKD. The CDR3 contains 16 residues. DNA for the CDR3: TGTGCCATCAGTGAGCGGACCGGACCACGCCAAGAGGCCCAGTACTTC. Its protein product is CAISERTGPRQEAQYF.

This clonotype occurred many times. The J gene is TRBJ2-2, the V gene TRBV5-1; D is possibly TRBD1 (6 bases). This CDR3 spans 16 amino acids. CDR1 SGHRS and CDR2 YFSETQ come from the germline V gene. V lost 0 bases and J 2 bases, leaving 11 bases between the germline ends. The CDR3 here is CASSLDRTANTGELFF. CDR3 nucleotides: TGCGCCAGCAGCTTGGACCGGACAGCCAACACCGGGGAGCTGTTTTTT.

There are many counts of this clonotype. The chain links TRBV20-1 to TRBJ2-1, with 10 bases fitting TRBD2. V lost 7 bases and J lost 4; bases outside the gene matches: 7. Germline V CDR1 and CDR2: DFQATT, SNEGSKA (reference sequence). The CDR3 totals 14 residues. CDR3 nucleotides: TGCAGTGTTCGTAGCGGGGGGAATTACAATGAGCAGTTCTTC. Its protein product is CSVRSGGNYNEQFF.